The sample holds one count of the clone carrying this T cell receptor (beta chain). Its target is not known. These data are taken from a study of graft-versus-host responses after intestinal transplantation. The data were produced by immunoSEQ multiplex PCR, yet TCRdb's version contains in-frame clones alone and is incomplete. Here the sample spans under 75,000 clones, around 89% being singletons. Germline V gene sequence: CDR1 SGHTA, CDR2 FQGNSA. V was cut by 5 bases and J by 3 bases, with 16 bases left in between. This CDR3 is built from 15 residues. The V call is TRBV7-2, the J call TRBJ1-1; possibly TRBD1 for D (6 bases). The clonotype was recovered from a human donor who was the organ donor for an intestinal transplant. The material sequenced was unstimulated CD8+ T cells sorted from spleen or lymph node cells, taken before transplant. CDR3 DNA sequence: TGTGCCAGCAGCGACTACAGGGTTTCGCACACTGAAGCTTTCTTT. The encoded protein is CASSDYRVSHTEAFF.